A single sample gave rise to the 13 T cell receptor beta chains below, sequenced in a study of shared clonotypes between healthy human individuals (TCRdb year 2020). Library preparation employed the immunoSEQ multiplex PCR assay. TCRdb stores this immuneACCESS table with in-frame sequences only. Part of the clones is absent; in the studies checked, under half of the shortfall reflects unresolved V genes, and no reason is known for the rest. Counted in this sample were a few million clones; roughly 95% of them appeared once. Approximately 1.6% of the sample comes from the top ten. CD8 naive samples were obtained by positive selection for CCR7 among CD45RO-negative cells, yielding a CD45RA+CCR7+ population from which TemRA cells were excluded. Sequences were obtained from naive CD8+ T cells from PBMCs. The cell subset or site label corresponds to: CD45RA+CCR7+. Every receptor here comes from a man between 18 and 35 years old in good health. Some clones in this sample may be carry-over from other donors' samples.

V and J are TRBV9 and TRBJ1-5; D remains unclear. The CDR3 covers 14 residues. The germline V gene has CDR1 SGDLS and CDR2 YYNGEE. V lost 3 bases to trimming and J lost 4 bases, with 11 bases between them. CDR3 nucleotide sequence: TGTGCCAGCAGCGCTTCAGGAATAAATCAGCCCCAGCATTTT. Translated: CASSASGINQPQHF.

The chain joins TRBV2 to TRBJ2-1; D remains unclear. The CDR3 is 15 residues long. The V and J ends lost 1 base and 3 bases respectively, with 10 bases between them. Germline V gene lookup returns CDR1 SNHLY and CDR2 FYNNEI. The CDR3 DNA follows: TGTGCCAGCAGTGAAGAGGAAAACAACTACAATGAGCAGTTCTTC. The encoded protein is CASSEEENNYNEQFF.

Details on this clone: The same CDR3 arises from other DNA sequences in this sample as well. V is TRBV28 and J is TRBJ2-1, with 8 bases that match TRBD2. Germline loops: CDR1 MDHEN, CDR2 SYDVKM. The V and J ends lost 6 bases and 0 bases, in that order; junction bases with no gene match: 1. There are 14 residues in the CDR3. CDR3 nucleotides: TGTGCCAGCAGAACTAGCGGCTCCTACAATGAGCAGTTCTTC. Translating gives CASRTSGSYNEQFF.

The rearrangement uses TRBV5-1 and TRBJ2-1; the match to TRBD1 covers 7 bases. Germline V lookup: CDR1 SGHRS, CDR2 YFSETQ. The V gene end was trimmed by 2 bases and the J gene end by 0 bases; junction bases not matched to a gene: 5. The CDR3 covers 16 residues. The CDR3 nucleotides read TGCGCCAGCAGCTTAAAACAGGGGAGCTCCTACAATGAGCAGTTCTTC. Residues: CASSLKQGSSYNEQFF.

This clone was found once. The chain carries TRBV5-6 and TRBJ2-5; the match to TRBD1 covers 12 bases. The CDR3 is 16 residues long. Germline lookup yields CDR1 SGHDT and CDR2 YYEEEE. The V gene end was trimmed by 2 bases and the J gene end by 7 bases; junction bases not matched to a gene: 9. The CDR3 bases are TGTGCCAGCAGCTTTATCCGGGACAGGGGGCTGGGGACCCAGTACTTC. Amino acid sequence: CASSFIRDRGLGTQYF.

J is TRBJ1-2 and V is TRBV7-9, with 8 bases fitting TRBD1. The V gene's germline CDR1 is SEHNR and CDR2 FQNEAQ (reference sequence). Trimming at V came to 3 bases and at J to 4 bases, leaving 4 bases not matched to a gene. The CDR3 is 14 residues long. For the CDR3, the DNA is TGTGCCAGCAGCTTGGAAGGACAGGGCTATGGCTACACCTTC. As protein: CASSLEGQGYGYTF. Using reference TRBV7-9 and TRBJ1-2 for the parts outside the CDR3, the full variable domain is DTGVSQNPRHKITKRGQNVTFRCDPISEHNRLYWYRQTLGQGPEFLTYFQNEAQLEKSRLLSDRFSAERPKGSFSTLEIQRTEQGDSAMYLCASSLEGQGYGYTFGSGTRLTVV.

The rearrangement uses TRBV27 and TRBJ1-1; possibly TRBD1 for D (5 bases). The V gene lost 5 bases and the J gene lost 0 bases, with 16 bases spanning the gap. Germline V CDR1 and CDR2: MNHEY, SMNVEV (reference sequence). CDR3 length equals 16 residues. The CDR3 DNA is TGTGCCAGCAGTCTCTGGGTAGGGGCGCTGAACACTGAAGCTTTCTTT. Residues: CASSLWVGALNTEAFF.

This rearrangement joins TRBV9 to TRBJ2-5; tentative D call: TRBD2 (6 bases). The germline CDR1 and CDR2 sequences are SGDLS and YYNGEE. V was clipped by 0 bases and J by 5 bases, with 11 bases between them. The CDR3 runs to 14 residues. CDR3 DNA sequence: TGTGCCAGCAGCGTAGCCCGGGGGATGGAGACCCAGTACTTC. This codes for CASSVARGMETQYF. Full variable domain (outside the CDR3, taken from reference TRBV9 and TRBJ2-5): DSGVTQTPKHLITATGQRVTLRCSPRSGDLSVYWYQQSLDQGLQFLIQYYNGEERAKGNILERFSAQQFPDLHSELNLSSLELGDSALYFCASSVARGMETQYFGPGTRLLVL.

Written as DNA, the CDR3 is TGTGCCAGCAGTATGGGTCCATCCCGCTACGAGCAGTACTTC. As protein: CASSMGPSRYEQYF. V gene TRBV28 combines with J gene TRBJ2-7; D unresolved. The ends were cut back, 5 bases at V and 3 bases at J, with 14 bases in the middle. This CDR3 region has 14 residues. CDR1 is MDHEN and CDR2 is SYDVKM in the germline V gene.

DNA of the CDR3: TGTGCCAGCAGTGGTTCAGGGGGCCTTAGCACTGAAGCTTTCTTT. This gives the protein CASSGSGGLSTEAFF. The chain carries TRBV11-2 and TRBJ1-1; 8 bases are a match to TRBD1. The CDR3 length is 15 residues. The J segment lost 4 bases and the V segment lost 6 bases, leaving 10 bases of the junction unmatched. Per germline, CDR1 SGHAT and CDR2 FQNNGV.

This clone appeared a single time. The V gene is TRBV7-9, the J gene TRBJ1-5, with a possible D match to TRBD1 (6 bases). With 1 base removed from V and 6 bases from J, the gap between germline ends came to 13 bases. The V gene's germline CDR1 is SEHNR and CDR2 FQNEAQ (reference sequence). The CDR3 consists of 15 residues. The CDR3 is CASSLGPGVTQPQHF. The DNA for the CDR3 is TGTGCCAGCAGCTTAGGCCCAGGGGTAACTCAGCCCCAGCATTTT. Full variable domain (rest looked up from reference TRBV7-9 and TRBJ1-5): DTGVSQNPRHKITKRGQNVTFRCDPISEHNRLYWYRQTLGQGPEFLTYFQNEAQLEKSRLLSDRFSAERPKGSFSTLEIQRTEQGDSAMYLCASSLGPGVTQPQHFGDGTRLSIL.

This chain uses TRBV9 with TRBJ2-3; D possibly corresponds to TRBD2 (6 bases). Germline V lookup: CDR1 SGDLS, CDR2 YYNGEE. The CDR3 spans 13 residues. The V end was cut by 3 bases, the J end by 1 base, with 6 bases between. CDR3 amino acids: CASSASGTDTQYF. DNA for the CDR3: TGTGCCAGCAGCGCTAGCGGCACAGATACGCAGTATTTT.

V and J are TRBV6-6 and TRBJ1-1, with D tentatively TRBD1 (5 bases). CDR3 length equals 16 residues. Germline CDR1 and CDR2: MNHNY and SVGAGI (reference sequence). V lost 2 bases and J 1 base, leaving 14 bases between the germline ends. CDR3 residues: CASSYVPDRPNTEAFF. The DNA of the CDR3 is TGTGCCAGCAGTTACGTCCCCGACAGACCGAACACTGAAGCTTTCTTT.